A selection of T cell receptor beta chains follows, all from one sample in a study of cytomegalovirus exposure and HLA in healthy donors. Here immunoSEQ multiplex PCR was the method, and the copy in TCRdb shows in-frame clones only, minus some. This specimen shows around 70,000 clones; the ten leading clones hold about 1.8%. The sequenced sample consisted of PBMCs. These receptors all come from a woman aged 25 to 45 in good health and CMV-seronegative. Both conserved end residues are part of each CDR3. Each record gives: J gene, V gene, D gene, CDR3 DNA, CDR3 protein. A D gene is named only where the DNA matches it firmly.

j_gene: TRBJ2-7
v_gene: TRBV5-5
d_gene: .
CDR3nt: TGTGCCAGCAGCTTAAAAGGGGATCTAATCTACGAGCAGTACTTC
CDR3aa: CASSLKGDLIYEQYF

j_gene: TRBJ2-1
v_gene: TRBV7-6
d_gene: TRBD2
CDR3nt: TGTGCCAGCAGCTTAGCGCGGCGGGGGGGCACCTACAATGAGCAGTTCTTC
CDR3aa: CASSLARRGGTYNEQFF

j_gene: TRBJ1-3
v_gene: TRBV9
d_gene: TRBD1
CDR3nt: TGTGCCAGCAGCTCGACAGGGGGCTCGGGAAACACCATATATTTT
CDR3aa: CASSSTGGSGNTIYF

j_gene: TRBJ2-5
v_gene: TRBV14
d_gene: TRBD1
CDR3nt: TGTGCCAGCGCGGGACAGGTCCGGGAGACCCAGTACTTC
CDR3aa: CASAGQVRETQYF

j_gene: TRBJ1-1
v_gene: TRBV29-1
d_gene: TRBD1
CDR3nt: TGCAGCGTACGGACAGGGCCTGAAGCTTTCTTT
CDR3aa: CSVRTGPEAFF

j_gene: TRBJ2-3
v_gene: TRBV6-6
d_gene: TRBD2
CDR3nt: TGTGCCAGCAGTTACTCATCGGGGGGGCGGGGGGATACGCAGTATTTT
CDR3aa: CASSYSSGGRGDTQYF

j_gene: TRBJ2-2
v_gene: TRBV7-9
d_gene: .
CDR3nt: TGTGCCAGCAGCCCTTCCAGGGACACCGCGAACACCGGGGAGCTGTTTTTT
CDR3aa: CASSPSRDTANTGELFF

j_gene: TRBJ1-5
v_gene: TRBV28
d_gene: .
CDR3nt: TGTGCCAGCAGTTCCCCTTCAGAACCCAATCAGCCCCAGCATTTT
CDR3aa: CASSSPSEPNQPQHF

j_gene: TRBJ1-4
v_gene: TRBV18
d_gene: .
CDR3nt: TGTGCCAGCTCCCGGTATGCAACTAATGAAAAACTGTTTTTT
CDR3aa: CASSRYATNEKLFF

j_gene: TRBJ1-1
v_gene: TRBV7-9
d_gene: TRBD1
CDR3nt: TGTGCCAGCAGCCATGAAGGGGGCCTTACTGAAGCTTTCTTT
CDR3aa: CASSHEGGLTEAFF

j_gene: TRBJ2-3
v_gene: TRBV28
d_gene: TRBD2
CDR3nt: TGTGCCACCACTAGCGGGGTGGATACGCAGTATTTT
CDR3aa: CATTSGVDTQYF

j_gene: TRBJ2-2
v_gene: TRBV6-1
d_gene: TRBD2
CDR3nt: TGTGCCAGCAGTGAAAGCGACAGCGGGGGCGGGGAGCTGTTTTTT
CDR3aa: CASSESDSGGGELFF

j_gene: TRBJ1-1
v_gene: TRBV7-2
d_gene: .
CDR3nt: TGTGCCAGCAGCTTGGGGCAGCCCACTGAAGCTTTCTTT
CDR3aa: CASSLGQPTEAFF

j_gene: TRBJ1-5
v_gene: TRBV19
d_gene: .
CDR3nt: TGTGCCAGTATGGGCTCATATAGCAATCAGCCCCAGCATTTT
CDR3aa: CASMGSYSNQPQHF

j_gene: TRBJ2-2
v_gene: TRBV13
d_gene: TRBD1
CDR3nt: TGTGCCAGCAGCTCCCCCCCGGACAGGGGGAGCACCGGGGAGCTGTTTTTT
CDR3aa: CASSSPPDRGSTGELFF

j_gene: TRBJ2-7
v_gene: TRBV27
d_gene: TRBD2
CDR3nt: TGTGCCAGCAGTTTCCTGACTAGCGGGAGTTTGGGTTCCCACGAGCAGTACTTC
CDR3aa: CASSFLTSGSLGSHEQYF

j_gene: TRBJ2-7
v_gene: TRBV11-2
d_gene: TRBD2
CDR3nt: TGTGCCAGCAGCGGACTAGCGGGGGTTGGGTCCTACGAGCAGTACTTC
CDR3aa: CASSGLAGVGSYEQYF

j_gene: TRBJ1-1
v_gene: TRBV16
d_gene: .
CDR3nt: TGTGCCAGCAGCCAATCTGGAGTGAACACTGAAGCTTTCTTT
CDR3aa: CASSQSGVNTEAFF

j_gene: TRBJ1-5
v_gene: TRBV7-2
d_gene: .
CDR3nt: TGTGCCAGCAGCCAGAGCAATCAGCCCCAGCATTTT
CDR3aa: CASSQSNQPQHF

j_gene: TRBJ2-5
v_gene: TRBV18
d_gene: .
CDR3nt: TGTGCCAGCTCACGCATGCCGCCGACAGTCGAAGAGACCCAGTACTTC
CDR3aa: CASSRMPPTVEETQYF

j_gene: TRBJ2-5
v_gene: TRBV7-2
d_gene: TRBD2
CDR3nt: TGTGCCAGCAGCTTTGGCGGGGGGGGTCGGGGAGAGACCCAGTACTTC
CDR3aa: CASSFGGGGRGETQYF

j_gene: TRBJ2-7
v_gene: TRBV13
d_gene: .
CDR3nt: TGTGCCAGCAGCTTATCGTCCTACGGGAGTGGGTACGAGCAGTACTTC
CDR3aa: CASSLSSYGSGYEQYF

j_gene: TRBJ1-1
v_gene: TRBV10-3
d_gene: .
CDR3nt: TGTGCCATCAGTGGCCCCGGGGAATCTGAAGCTTTCTTT
CDR3aa: CAISGPGESEAFF

j_gene: TRBJ2-3
v_gene: TRBV4-3
d_gene: .
CDR3nt: TGCGCCAGCAGCCAAGATCGGGTAGCGTCAGATACGCAGTATTTT
CDR3aa: CASSQDRVASDTQYF

j_gene: TRBJ2-2
v_gene: TRBV9
d_gene: TRBD2
CDR3nt: TGTGCCAGCAGCTTACAGAGCGGGGGGAACACCGGGGAGCTGTTTTTT
CDR3aa: CASSLQSGGNTGELFF

j_gene: TRBJ2-1
v_gene: TRBV30
d_gene: TRBD2
CDR3nt: TGTGCCATGAAGGGGACTAGCGTAAATGAGCAGTTCTTC
CDR3aa: CAMKGTSVNEQFF

j_gene: TRBJ1-1
v_gene: TRBV5-5
d_gene: .
CDR3nt: TGTGCCAGCAGCTTGGAGGGGGAAGCTTTCTTT
CDR3aa: CASSLEGEAFF

j_gene: TRBJ1-1
v_gene: TRBV6-1
d_gene: .
CDR3nt: TGTGCCAGCAGGGGGGCAGGGATCGAGAACACTGAAGCTTTCTTT
CDR3aa: CASRGAGIENTEAFF

j_gene: TRBJ1-6
v_gene: TRBV2
d_gene: TRBD1
CDR3nt: TGTGCCAGCAACCGACCAGGGGGAGCGGATTCACCCCTCCACTTT
CDR3aa: CASNRPGGADSPLHF

j_gene: TRBJ1-2
v_gene: TRBV10-3
d_gene: TRBD1
CDR3nt: TGTGCCATCATCCCAGACAGGGACTGGCCCGATGGCGGCTACACCTTC
CDR3aa: CAIIPDRDWPDGGYTF

j_gene: TRBJ2-7
v_gene: TRBV9
d_gene: .
CDR3nt: TGTGCCAGCAGCGTAAGTTGGGGCTCCACCTACGAGCAGTACTTC
CDR3aa: CASSVSWGSTYEQYF

j_gene: TRBJ1-6
v_gene: TRBV30
d_gene: .
CDR3nt: TGTGCCTGGCTCAGGGGTGTAGGGTCACCCCTCCACTTT
CDR3aa: CAWLRGVGSPLHF

j_gene: TRBJ2-5
v_gene: TRBV9
d_gene: TRBD1
CDR3nt: TGTGCCAGCAGCGTCTCGGACAGGACCCAAGAGACCCAGTACTTC
CDR3aa: CASSVSDRTQETQYF

j_gene: TRBJ2-3
v_gene: TRBV9
d_gene: TRBD2
CDR3nt: TGTGCCAGCAGCGTAGGACTAGCGTACACAGATACGCAGTATTTT
CDR3aa: CASSVGLAYTDTQYF

j_gene: TRBJ2-6
v_gene: TRBV18
d_gene: .
CDR3nt: TGTGCCAGCTCACCTGACACTCGTCCTGGGGCCAACGTCCTGACTTTC
CDR3aa: CASSPDTRPGANVLTF

j_gene: TRBJ2-1
v_gene: TRBV29-1
d_gene: .
CDR3nt: TGCAGCCTCGTCACAGGGGGGAGGGGTGAGCAGTTCTTC
CDR3aa: CSLVTGGRGEQFF

j_gene: TRBJ1-2
v_gene: TRBV7-6
d_gene: .
CDR3nt: TGTGCCAGCAGCTTAGTCGGGGGGACGGATGGCTACACCTTC
CDR3aa: CASSLVGGTDGYTF